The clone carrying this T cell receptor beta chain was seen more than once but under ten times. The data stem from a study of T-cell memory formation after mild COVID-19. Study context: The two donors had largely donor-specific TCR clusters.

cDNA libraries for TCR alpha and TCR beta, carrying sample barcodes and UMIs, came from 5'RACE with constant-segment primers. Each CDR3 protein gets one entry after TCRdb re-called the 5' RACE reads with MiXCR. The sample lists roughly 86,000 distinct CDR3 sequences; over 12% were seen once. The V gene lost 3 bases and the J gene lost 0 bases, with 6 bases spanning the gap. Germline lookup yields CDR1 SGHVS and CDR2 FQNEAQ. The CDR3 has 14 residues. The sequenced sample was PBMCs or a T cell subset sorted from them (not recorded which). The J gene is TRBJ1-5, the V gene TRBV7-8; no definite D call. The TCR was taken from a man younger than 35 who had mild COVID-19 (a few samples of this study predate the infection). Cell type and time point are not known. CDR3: CASSLVYSNQPQHF. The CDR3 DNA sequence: TGTGCCAGCAGCTTGGTTTATAGCAATCAGCCCCAGCATTTT.